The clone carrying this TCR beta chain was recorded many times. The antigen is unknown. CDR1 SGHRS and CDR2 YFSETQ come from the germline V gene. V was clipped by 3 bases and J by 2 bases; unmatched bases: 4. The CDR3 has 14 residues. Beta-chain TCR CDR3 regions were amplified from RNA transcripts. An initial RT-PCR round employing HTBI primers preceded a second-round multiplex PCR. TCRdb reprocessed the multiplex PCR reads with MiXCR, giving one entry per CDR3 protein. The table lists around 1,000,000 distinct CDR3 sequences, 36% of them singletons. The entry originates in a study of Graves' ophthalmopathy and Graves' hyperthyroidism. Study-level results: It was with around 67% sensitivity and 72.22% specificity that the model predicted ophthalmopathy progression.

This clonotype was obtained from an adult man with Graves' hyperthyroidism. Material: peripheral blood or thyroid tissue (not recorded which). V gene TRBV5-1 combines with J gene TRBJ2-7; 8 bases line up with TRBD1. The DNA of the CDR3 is TGCGCCAGCAGCTCCGACAGGGGACCCTACGAGCAGTACTTC. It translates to CASSSDRGPYEQYF. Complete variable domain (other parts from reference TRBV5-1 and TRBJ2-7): KAGVTQTPRYLIKTRGQQVTLSCSPISGHRSVSWYQQTPGQGLQFLFEYFSETQRNKGNFPGRFSGRQFSNSRSEMNVSTLELGDSALYLCASSSDRGPYEQYFGPGTRLTVT.